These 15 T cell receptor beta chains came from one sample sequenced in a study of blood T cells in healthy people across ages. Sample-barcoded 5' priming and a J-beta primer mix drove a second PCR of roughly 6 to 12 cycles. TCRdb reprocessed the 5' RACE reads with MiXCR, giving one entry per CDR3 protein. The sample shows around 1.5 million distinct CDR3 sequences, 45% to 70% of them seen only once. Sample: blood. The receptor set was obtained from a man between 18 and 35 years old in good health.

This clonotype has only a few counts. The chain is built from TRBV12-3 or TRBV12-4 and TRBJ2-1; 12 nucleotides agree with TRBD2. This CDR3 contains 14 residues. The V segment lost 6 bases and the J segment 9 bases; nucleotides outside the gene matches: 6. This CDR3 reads CASRVLAGGSEQFF. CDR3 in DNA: TGTGCCAGCAGGGTACTAGCGGGGGGTTCTGAGCAGTTCTTC.

The CDR3 here is CASKPGQGIQETQYF. The CDR3, as DNA: TGTGCCAGCAAGCCGGGACAGGGAATCCAAGAGACCCAGTACTTC. The genes are TRBV6-6 and TRBJ2-5; TRBD1 agrees at 9 bases. Germline V gene data show CDR1 as MNHNY and CDR2 as SVGAGI (reference sequence). The CDR3 is 15 residues long. The J segment lost 1 base and the V segment lost 7 bases, leaving 7 bases of the junction unmatched.

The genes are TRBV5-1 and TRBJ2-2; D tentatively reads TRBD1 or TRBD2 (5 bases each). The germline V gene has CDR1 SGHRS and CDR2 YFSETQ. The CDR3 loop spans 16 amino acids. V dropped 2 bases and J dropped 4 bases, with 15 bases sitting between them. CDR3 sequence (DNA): TGCGCCAGCAGCTTCCCGGGAACAACAGGCACCGGGGAGCTGTTTTTT. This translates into CASSFPGTTGTGELFF.

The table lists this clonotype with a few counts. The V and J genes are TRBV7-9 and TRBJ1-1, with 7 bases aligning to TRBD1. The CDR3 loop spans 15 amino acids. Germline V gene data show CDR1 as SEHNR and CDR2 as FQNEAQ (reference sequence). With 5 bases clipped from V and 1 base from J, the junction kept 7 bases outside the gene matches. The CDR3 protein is CASSVRQGSNTEAFF. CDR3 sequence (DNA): TGTGCCAGCAGCGTCAGACAGGGCTCGAACACTGAAGCTTTCTTT.

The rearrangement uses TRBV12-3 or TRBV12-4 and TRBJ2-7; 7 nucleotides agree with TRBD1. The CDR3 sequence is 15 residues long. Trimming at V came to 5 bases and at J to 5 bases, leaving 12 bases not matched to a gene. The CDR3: CASSLHDRVINEQYF. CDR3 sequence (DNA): TGTGCCAGCAGTCTACACGACAGGGTTATTAACGAGCAGTACTTC.

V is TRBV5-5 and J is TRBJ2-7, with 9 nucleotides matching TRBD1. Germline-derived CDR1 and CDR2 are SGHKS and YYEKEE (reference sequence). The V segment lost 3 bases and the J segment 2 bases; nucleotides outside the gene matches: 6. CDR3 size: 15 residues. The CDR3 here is CASSYPTGGTYEQYF. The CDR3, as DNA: TGTGCCAGCAGCTACCCGACAGGGGGGACCTACGAGCAGTACTTC.

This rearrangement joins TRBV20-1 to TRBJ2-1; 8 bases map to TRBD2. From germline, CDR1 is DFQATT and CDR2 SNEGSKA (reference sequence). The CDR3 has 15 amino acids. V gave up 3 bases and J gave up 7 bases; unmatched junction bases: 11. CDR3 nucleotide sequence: TGCAGTGCTAGCAGCGGGGGCAGGTCGGGGAATGAGCAGTTCTTC. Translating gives CSASSGGRSGNEQFF.

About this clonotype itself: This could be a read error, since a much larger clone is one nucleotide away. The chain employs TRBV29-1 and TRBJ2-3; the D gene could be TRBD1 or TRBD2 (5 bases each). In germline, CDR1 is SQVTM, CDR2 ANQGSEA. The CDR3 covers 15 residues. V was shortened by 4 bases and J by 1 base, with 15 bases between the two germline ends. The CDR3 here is CSVGRQGSGTDTQYF. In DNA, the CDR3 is TGCAGCGTTGGGAGGCAGGGATCAGGCACAGATACGCAGTATTTT.

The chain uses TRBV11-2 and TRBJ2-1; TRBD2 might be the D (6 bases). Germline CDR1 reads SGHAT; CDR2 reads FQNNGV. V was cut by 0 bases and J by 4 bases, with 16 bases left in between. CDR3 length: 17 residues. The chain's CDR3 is CASSLDQGLDWYNEQFF. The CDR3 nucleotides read TGTGCCAGCAGCTTAGATCAGGGACTTGACTGGTACAATGAGCAGTTCTTC.

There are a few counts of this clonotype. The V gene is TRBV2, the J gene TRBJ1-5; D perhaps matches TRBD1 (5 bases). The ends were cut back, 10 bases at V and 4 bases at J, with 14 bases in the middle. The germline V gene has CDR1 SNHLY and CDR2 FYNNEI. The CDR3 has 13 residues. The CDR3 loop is CATSGQENQPQHF. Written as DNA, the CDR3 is TGTGCCACCTCGGGGCAGGAGAATCAGCCCCAGCATTTT. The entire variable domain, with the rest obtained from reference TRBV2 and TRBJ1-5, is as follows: EPEVTQTPSHQVTQMGQEVILRCVPISNHLYFYWYRQILGQKVEFLVSFYNNEISEKSEIFDDQFSVERPDGSNFTLKIRSTKLEDSAMYFCATSGQENQPQHFGDGTRLSIL.

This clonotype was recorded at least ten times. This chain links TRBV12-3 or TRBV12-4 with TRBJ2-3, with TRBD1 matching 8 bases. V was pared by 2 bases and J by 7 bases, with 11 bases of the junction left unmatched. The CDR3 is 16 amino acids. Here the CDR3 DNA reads TGTGCCAGCAGTTTAAGGCAGGGACAGGCATTAAATACGCAGTATTTT. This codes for CASSLRQGQALNTQYF.

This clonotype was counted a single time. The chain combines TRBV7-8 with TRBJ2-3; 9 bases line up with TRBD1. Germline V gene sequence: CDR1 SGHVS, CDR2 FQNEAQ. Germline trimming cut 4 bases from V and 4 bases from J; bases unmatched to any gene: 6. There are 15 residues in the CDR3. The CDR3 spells CASSYRDREADTQYF. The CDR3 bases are TGTGCCAGCAGCTACAGGGACAGGGAAGCAGATACGCAGTATTTT.

This chain's CDR3 is CASSLSWKNTYGYTF. DNA of the CDR3: TGTGCCAGCAGTTTAAGCTGGAAAAACACCTATGGCTACACCTTC. The chain employs TRBV28 and TRBJ1-2; D not certain. Germline V lookup: CDR1 MDHEN, CDR2 SYDVKM. With 2 bases removed from V and 4 bases from J, the gap between germline ends came to 14 bases. The CDR3 extends over 15 amino acids.

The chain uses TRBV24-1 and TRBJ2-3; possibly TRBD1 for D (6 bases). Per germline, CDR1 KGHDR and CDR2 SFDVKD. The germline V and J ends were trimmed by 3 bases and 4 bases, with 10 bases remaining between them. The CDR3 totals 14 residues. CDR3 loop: CATSDTGLADTQYF. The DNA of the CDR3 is TGTGCCACCAGTGATACAGGGCTCGCAGATACGCAGTATTTT.

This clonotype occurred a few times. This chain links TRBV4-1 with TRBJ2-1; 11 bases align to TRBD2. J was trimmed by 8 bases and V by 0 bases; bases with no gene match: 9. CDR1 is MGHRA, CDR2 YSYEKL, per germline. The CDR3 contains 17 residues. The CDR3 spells CASSQDGVGTSGDEQFF. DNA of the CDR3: TGCGCCAGCAGCCAAGATGGGGTAGGGACTAGCGGCGATGAGCAGTTCTTC.